This TCR beta chain is from a study of T cells after yellow fever vaccination. This clonotype was seen at least ten times. J lost 5 bases, V lost 5 bases, and 12 bases had no gene match. The CDR3 is made up of 16 amino acids. TCRdb fed the 5' RACE reads into MiXCR, producing one record per CDR3 protein. The repertoire includes roughly 310,000 distinct CDR3 sequences, more than 3% of them detected once, and 20% to 25% sits in the top ten. This specimen consisted of PBMCs, obtained on the day of the yellow fever booster vaccination. The V gene is TRBV12-3 or TRBV12-4, the J gene TRBJ2-7; TRBD2 agrees at 10 bases. The clonotype was recovered from a man younger than 35 who received the YFV17D yellow fever vaccine. This CDR3 is CASSGPGAGGHNEQYF. DNA of the CDR3: TGTGCCAGCAGTGGCCCGGGAGCGGGGGGGCACAACGAGCAGTACTTC.